This T cell receptor beta chain originates from a study of graft-versus-host responses after intestinal transplantation. The overall study: The whole recipient group had anti-thymocyte globulin induction followed by tacrolimus and steroids for two to four years. Whole-study results and caveats: High graft-versus-host to host-versus-graft clonal ratios were seen in allografts of patients with graft-donor T cell macrochimerism. GvH clonotypes were identified within recipient marrow, with a subset emerging first in ileum or blood.

Repertoires were generated with immunoSEQ multiplex PCR, while TCRdb's copy carries only in-frame clones and drops some. The table lists more than 90,000 clones, about 92% of them singletons. This clone was seen just once. Its antigen remains unidentified. CDR3 length: 15 residues. With V trimmed by 5 bases and J by 6 bases, 9 bases remained unmatched. Per germline, CDR1 SEHNR and CDR2 FQNEAQ (reference sequence). V gene TRBV7-9 combines with J gene TRBJ2-1; 8 bases fit TRBD1. The sequence came from a human donor who was the organ donor for an intestinal transplant. The starting material was unstimulated CD8+ T cells sorted from spleen or lymph node cells, obtained before transplant. CDR3 DNA sequence: TGTGCCAGCAGCCAAGGACAGGGATCCATCAATGAGCAGTTCTTC. The encoded protein is CASSQGQGSINEQFF.